These 31 T cell receptor beta chains were sequenced from one sample in a study of T cells in Graves' hyperthyroidism and ophthalmopathy. Amplification of TCR beta CDR3 regions used RNA as the template. In the first-round RT-PCR of the TCR CDR3, the HTBI primer set was used. Using its own MiXCR run on the multiplex PCR reads, TCRdb lists one record per CDR3 protein. The sample includes 370,000 or so distinct CDR3 sequences, less than 15% of them seen just once. Sequencing was carried out using blood. The receptors were gathered from a man younger than 40 with Graves' hyperthyroidism that later progressed to Graves' ophthalmopathy.

This clonotype was detected ten times or more. This chain joins TRBV28 and TRBJ2-2; 8 bases fit TRBD2. The CDR3 consists of 16 residues. The trim removed 2 bases at V and 4 bases at J, leaving 6 bases unmatched. The V gene's germline CDR1 is MDHEN and CDR2 SYDVKM. The CDR3 reads CASSLRLAGFTGELFF. The DNA for the CDR3 is TGTGCCAGCAGTTTACGGCTAGCGGGTTTCACCGGGGAGCTGTTTTTT.

The chain uses TRBV7-9 and TRBJ2-1; D is possibly TRBD2 (6 bases). The germline V gene has CDR1 SEHNR and CDR2 FQNEAQ (reference sequence). The CDR3 consists of 13 residues. Trimming pared 4 bases from V and 4 bases from J, leaving 8 bases between. The CDR3 protein is CASSWGEYNEQFF. In nucleotides, the CDR3 is TGTGCCAGCAGCTGGGGGGAGTACAATGAGCAGTTCTTC.

This chain connects TRBV12-3 or TRBV12-4 to TRBJ2-5, with D perhaps TRBD2 (5 bases). This CDR3 is built from 12 residues. Trimming removed 6 bases from V and 7 bases from J, with 12 bases in between. This CDR3 is CASSRGRGTQYF. CDR3 DNA sequence: TGTGCCAGCAGCCGTGGCCGGGGGACCCAGTACTTC.

This clonotype was picked up many times. The chain recombines TRBV3-1 with TRBJ1-4, with D maybe TRBD1 (5 bases). The CDR3 is made up of 13 amino acids. Trimming pared 2 bases from V and 5 bases from J, leaving 6 bases between. CDR1 and CDR2 from the germline V gene are LGHDT and YNNKEL (reference sequence). CDR3 coding DNA: TGTGCCAGCAGCCAAAGACAGAATGAAAAACTGTTTTTT. Translation gives CASSQRQNEKLFF.

This clonotype was seen a handful of times. The J gene is TRBJ1-2, the V gene TRBV19; D remains ambiguous. Trimming left V 3 bases short and J 7 bases short, with 12 bases between. CDR3 size: 13 residues. Looked up from germline, CDR1 is LNHDA and CDR2 is SQIVND (reference sequence). The CDR3 region has the DNA TGTGCCAGTAGTATTTCAACGGGGAGTGGCTACACCTTC. It yields the protein CASSISTGSGYTF.

This clonotype was picked up a small number of times. The chain recombines TRBV4-2 with TRBJ2-3; no clear D. The CDR3 has 13 residues. V was pared by 1 base and J by 5 bases, with 7 bases between. Germline V gives CDR1 LGHNA, CDR2 YNFKEQ. The CDR3 is CASSQGLLDTQYF. CDR3 nucleotides: TGTGCCAGCAGCCAAGGACTTTTAGATACGCAGTATTTT.

This clonotype was detected only a few times. The chain joins TRBV5-5 to TRBJ2-7; D gene ambiguous. The length of the CDR3 is 16 residues. The germline V gene has CDR1 SGHKS and CDR2 YYEKEE (reference sequence). The V and J ends lost 0 bases and 0 bases respectively, with 13 bases between them. This CDR3 is CASSLAGVRSSYEQYF. DNA of the CDR3: TGTGCCAGCAGCTTGGCTGGAGTCAGGAGCTCCTACGAGCAGTACTTC.

This clonotype was seen only a few times. The chain joins TRBV7-9 to TRBJ1-2; 8 nucleotides align to TRBD1. Germline V gene sequence: CDR1 SEHNR, CDR2 FQNEAQ (reference sequence). The V and J ends lost 5 bases and 3 bases, in that order; junction bases with no gene match: 5. The length of the CDR3 is 14 residues. The CDR3 region is CASSRLTGDYGYTF. CDR3 DNA sequence: TGTGCCAGCAGCCGATTGACAGGGGACTATGGCTACACCTTC.

This clonotype was counted ten times or more. The chain uses TRBV12-3 or TRBV12-4 and TRBJ2-7; 8 bases are shared with TRBD2. Germline trimming cut 5 bases from V and 1 base from J; bases unmatched to any gene: 4. CDR3 length: 14 residues. CDR3 nucleotide sequence: TGTGCCAGCAGTACGGGGGGGCGTTCCTACGAGCAGTACTTC. Translation gives CASSTGGRSYEQYF.

This clonotype was counted ten times or more. The chain recombines TRBV2 with TRBJ1-2; D is undetermined. The germline V and J ends were trimmed by 5 bases and 0 bases, with 13 bases remaining between them. Germline-derived CDR1 and CDR2 are SNHLY and FYNNEI. This CDR3 has 15 amino acids. The CDR3 here is CASSPGGVANYGYTF. The CDR3 coding sequence is TGTGCCAGCAGTCCTGGTGGGGTAGCTAACTATGGCTACACCTTC.

This chain joins TRBV15 and TRBJ2-7; no reliable D call. Per germline, CDR1 LNHNV and CDR2 YYDKDF (reference sequence). Trimming cost V 5 bases and J 3 bases, with 14 bases left between them. This CDR3 contains 14 residues. The CDR3 spells CATSSKTDRYEQYF. The CDR3 region has the DNA TGTGCCACCAGCTCCAAGACGGATCGCTACGAGCAGTACTTC.

The rearrangement links TRBV18 to TRBJ1-5, with 10 positions matching TRBD1. J gave up 6 bases and V 3 bases, and 5 bases lay outside the gene matches. The CDR3 runs to 15 residues. The germline CDR1 and CDR2 sequences are KGHSH and LQKENI. CDR3 loop: CASSPGQGTGQPQHF. CDR3 coding DNA: TGTGCCAGCTCACCGGGACAGGGGACCGGTCAGCCCCAGCATTTT.

V gene TRBV20-1 combines with J gene TRBJ2-5; TRBD2 aligns across 8 bases. After removal of 5 bases from V and 4 bases from J, the junction contained 21 bases not matched to a gene. Germline V gene lookup returns CDR1 DFQATT and CDR2 SNEGSKA (reference sequence). The CDR3 runs 18 residues. CDR3 DNA: TGCAGTGCTTCCCCACCCCCTCACGGGGGGGCGTTTGGAGAGACCCAGTACTTC. Protein: CSASPPPHGGAFGETQYF.

This clonotype was observed many times. The chain is built from TRBV2 and TRBJ2-1; 8 bases are shared with TRBD2. With V trimmed by 1 base and J by 0 bases, 14 bases remained unmatched. Per the germline V gene, CDR1 is SNHLY and CDR2 is FYNNEI. The CDR3 has 20 amino acids. The CDR3 is CASSEGPGYGGASSYNEQFF. The CDR3, as DNA: TGTGCCAGCAGTGAAGGGCCCGGTTACGGGGGGGCGAGCTCCTACAATGAGCAGTTCTTC.

The chain recombines TRBV11-2 with TRBJ2-2; 7 bases map to TRBD1. Germline V gene sequence: CDR1 SGHAT, CDR2 FQNNGV. V lost 3 bases, J lost 6 bases, and 7 bases stayed unmatched. The CDR3 runs to 15 residues. The CDR3 sequence: CASSLTTGWSGELFF. The CDR3 nucleotides read TGTGCCAGCAGCTTGACGACAGGGTGGTCCGGGGAGCTGTTTTTT.

This clonotype showed up many times. This chain links TRBV5-1 with TRBJ1-2, with no clear D. Trimming stripped 2 bases from V and 3 bases from J, with 8 bases between. Germline assignment: CDR1 SGHRS and CDR2 YFSETQ. The CDR3 spans 13 residues. The CDR3 spells CASSLQPDYGYTF. CDR3 nucleotide sequence: TGCGCCAGCAGCTTACAGCCGGACTATGGCTACACCTTC.

The chain carries TRBV6-5 and TRBJ1-6; D is unresolved. The CDR3 runs to 11 residues. Germline CDR1 MNHEY, CDR2 SVGAGI. Trimming removed 2 bases from V and 8 bases from J, with 1 base in between. CDR3 residues: CASSYDSPLHF. The CDR3 nucleotides read TGTGCCAGCAGTTACGATTCACCCCTCCACTTT.

V and J are TRBV7-7 and TRBJ2-2; D possibly corresponds to TRBD2 (7 bases). The CDR3 is made up of 17 amino acids. V dropped 4 bases and J dropped 3 bases, with 18 bases sitting between them. Germline lookup yields CDR1 SSHAT and CDR2 FNYEAQ (reference sequence). CDR3 sequence reads: CASSSGGPSVYTGELFF. The DNA of the CDR3 is TGTGCCAGCAGCTCCGGGGGGCCTAGCGTTTACACCGGGGAGCTGTTTTTT.

The chain carries TRBV7-2 and TRBJ2-2, with TRBD2 matching 11 bases. V dropped 5 bases and J dropped 0; count of bases not matched to a gene: 5. Per the germline V gene, CDR1 is SGHTA and CDR2 is FQGNSA. This CDR3 is built from 17 residues. CDR3 region: CASSHPSGGSNTGELFF. For the CDR3, the DNA is TGTGCCAGCAGCCATCCTAGCGGGGGGTCGAACACCGGGGAGCTGTTTTTT.

CDR3 amino acids: CSANRENQPQHF. Written as DNA, the CDR3 is TGCAGTGCGAATAGGGAGAATCAGCCCCAGCATTTT. This chain uses TRBV20-1 with TRBJ1-5; D unclear. V was shortened by 6 bases and J by 4 bases, with 10 bases between the two germline ends. This CDR3 contains 12 residues. Germline values: CDR1 DFQATT, CDR2 SNEGSKA (reference sequence).

This clonotype was counted between two and nine times. This chain links TRBV6-5 with TRBJ1-4, with a possible D match to TRBD1 (5 bases). Germline V lookup: CDR1 MNHEY, CDR2 SVGAGI. V was trimmed by 2 bases and J by 5 bases, leaving 12 bases between them. The CDR3 totals 15 residues. The DNA of the CDR3 is TGTGCCAGCAGTTACCAGGGAATGGTGAATGAAAAACTGTTTTTT. It is translated as CASSYQGMVNEKLFF.

This clonotype has ten or more counts. The CDR3 bases are TGTGCCAGCAGTGAAATTTCCCGGGATCAGCCCCAGCATTTT. Translation gives CASSEISRDQPQHF. V gene TRBV6-1 combines with J gene TRBJ1-5; D call uncertain. The CDR3 sequence is 14 residues long. V was cut by 2 bases and J by 5 bases, with 10 bases left in between. Germline V gene sequence: CDR1 MNHNS, CDR2 SASEGT.

This clonotype has a count of ten or more. The rearrangement joins TRBV28 to TRBJ2-3; 8 bases align to TRBD2. The J segment lost 2 bases and the V segment lost 5 bases, leaving 12 bases of the junction unmatched. The germline CDR1 and CDR2 sequences are MDHEN and SYDVKM. The CDR3 runs to 17 residues. CDR3 nucleotides: TGTGCCAGCAGTGACCCCTTTGTAGCGGGGAACACAGATACGCAGTATTTT. It encodes CASSDPFVAGNTDTQYF.

Worth noting for this clonotype: A single base separates this from a much larger clone, so it may be a read error. The chain joins TRBV7-2 to TRBJ1-1; the D gene is possibly TRBD1 (6 bases). The CDR3 sequence is 14 residues long. Germline V gene lookup returns CDR1 SGHTA and CDR2 FQGNSA. CDR3 DNA: TGTGCCAGCAGCATCGGGGGGCTGAACACTGAAGCTTACTTT. Translating gives CASSIGGLNTEAYF.

This clonotype was detected only a few times. The V gene is TRBV6-2 or TRBV6-3, the J gene TRBJ2-2; 14 nucleotides agree with TRBD2. CDR1 is MNHEY, CDR2 SVGEGT, per germline. Trimming at V came to 5 bases and at J to 0 bases, leaving 5 bases not matched to a gene. CDR3 length equals 18 residues. This CDR3 reads CASSAGTSGGPNTGELFF. In DNA, the CDR3 is TGTGCCAGCAGTGCCGGGACTAGCGGGGGTCCGAACACCGGGGAGCTGTTTTTT.

This clonotype was counted between two and nine times. This rearrangement joins TRBV5-1 to TRBJ1-6; D possibly corresponds to TRBD1 (5 bases). This CDR3 is built from 15 residues. Germline-derived CDR1 and CDR2 are SGHRS and YFSETQ. The V end was cut by 3 bases, the J end by 8 bases, with 15 bases between. This CDR3 is CASSSRQSVDSPLHF. In DNA form, the CDR3 reads TGCGCCAGCAGCTCCAGACAGTCCGTTGATTCACCCCTCCACTTT.

This clonotype has at least ten counts. This chain connects TRBV20-1 to TRBJ2-3, with 11 nucleotides matching TRBD2. Germline trimming cut 6 bases from V and 2 bases from J; bases unmatched to any gene: 7. The CDR3 is 15 residues long. Germline V gene data show CDR1 as DFQATT and CDR2 as SNEGSKA (reference sequence). Here the CDR3 reads CSAGTSGGVTDTQYF. CDR3 nucleotide sequence: TGCAGTGCCGGAACTAGCGGGGGAGTCACAGATACGCAGTATTTT.

In regard to this clonotype: A much larger clone lies one base from this, so it may be a read error. No conserved phenylalanine or tryptophan is present at the end of the CDR3, so a read error is the likely explanation. The genes are TRBV11-3 and TRBJ1-6; perhaps TRBD1 as D (5 bases). The CDR3 has 14 amino acids. V lost 2 bases, J lost 7 bases, and 9 bases lay in between. Per the germline V gene, CDR1 is SGHNT and CDR2 is YENEEA. The CDR3 loop is CASSLRGGNSPLHL. The CDR3 bases are TGTGCCAGCAGCTTAAGGGGTGGCAATTCACCCCTCCACCTT.

A word on this clonotype: At one end, the junction sequence differs from germline, possibly due to a read error. CDR3 residues: CASSTVTGTGNSALHF. In DNA, the CDR3 is TGTGCCAGCAGCACGGTGACCGGGACGGGCAATTCAGCCCTCCACTTT. J is TRBJ1-6 and V is TRBV9, with D possibly being TRBD1 (5 bases). The CDR3 runs to 16 residues. Germline assignment: CDR1 SGDLS and CDR2 YYNGEE. Full variable domain (rest looked up from reference TRBV9 and TRBJ1-6): DSGVTQTPKHLITATGQRVTLRCSPRSGDLSVYWYQQSLDQGLQFLIQYYNGEERAKGNILERFSAQQFPDLHSELNLSSLELGDSALYFCASSTVTGTGNSALHFGNGTRLTVT.

This clonotype has at least ten counts. The chain joins TRBV28 to TRBJ1-5; tentative D call: TRBD1 (5 bases). Trimming pared 5 bases from V and 0 bases from J, leaving 11 bases between. The germline gives CDR1 MDHEN, CDR2 SYDVKM. The CDR3 runs to 15 residues. The CDR3 loop reads CASSLDTYSNQPQHF. CDR3 coding DNA: TGTGCCAGCAGTCTGGACACATATAGCAATCAGCCCCAGCATTTT.

This clonotype has a handful of counts. A much larger clonotype is one base distant, so this may be a read error. J is TRBJ2-7 and V is TRBV6-1; D unclear. The CDR3 has 11 residues. With 5 bases removed from V and 4 bases from J, the gap between germline ends came to 6 bases. Germline V gene data show CDR1 as MNHNS and CDR2 as SASEGT. The CDR3 here is CASSYAYEQYF. CDR3 bases: TGTGCCAGCAGTTACGCGTACGAGCAGTACTTC.